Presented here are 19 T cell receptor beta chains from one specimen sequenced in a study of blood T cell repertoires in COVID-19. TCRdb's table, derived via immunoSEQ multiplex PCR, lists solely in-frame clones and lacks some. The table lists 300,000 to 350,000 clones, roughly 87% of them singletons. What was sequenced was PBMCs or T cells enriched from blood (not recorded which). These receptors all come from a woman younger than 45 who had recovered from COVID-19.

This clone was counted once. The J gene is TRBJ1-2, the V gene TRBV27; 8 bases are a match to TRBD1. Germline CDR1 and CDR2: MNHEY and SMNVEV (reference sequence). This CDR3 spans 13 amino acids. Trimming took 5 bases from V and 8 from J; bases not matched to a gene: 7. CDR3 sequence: CASSPGTGWGYTF. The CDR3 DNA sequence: TGTGCCAGCAGTCCCGGGACAGGCTGGGGCTACACCTTC.

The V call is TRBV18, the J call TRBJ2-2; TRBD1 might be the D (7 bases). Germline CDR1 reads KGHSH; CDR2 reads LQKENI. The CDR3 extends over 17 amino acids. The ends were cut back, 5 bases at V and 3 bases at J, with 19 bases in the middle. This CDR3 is CASSTRFGRGDTGELFF. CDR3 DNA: TGTGCCAGCTCAACCCGATTCGGCAGGGGGGACACCGGGGAGCTGTTTTTT.

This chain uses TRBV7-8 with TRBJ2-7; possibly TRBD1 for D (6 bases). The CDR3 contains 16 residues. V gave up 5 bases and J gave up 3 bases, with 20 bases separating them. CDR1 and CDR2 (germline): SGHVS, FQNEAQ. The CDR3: CASSQENRVFVYEQYF. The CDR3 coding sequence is TGTGCCAGCAGCCAAGAGAACAGGGTTTTCGTCTACGAGCAGTACTTC.

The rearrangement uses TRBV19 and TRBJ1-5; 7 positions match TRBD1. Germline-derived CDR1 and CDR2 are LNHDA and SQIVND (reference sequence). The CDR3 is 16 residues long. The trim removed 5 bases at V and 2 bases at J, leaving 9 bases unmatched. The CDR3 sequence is CASSFPEGARNQPQHF. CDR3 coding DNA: TGTGCCAGTAGTTTTCCTGAGGGGGCCCGCAATCAGCCCCAGCATTTT.

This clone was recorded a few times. CDR3 loop: CATSRDRVGGYTF. The DNA of the CDR3 is TGTGCCACCAGCAGAGACAGGGTGGGAGGCTACACCTTC. The J gene is TRBJ1-2, the V gene TRBV15; D may be TRBD1 (5 bases). V shed 0 bases and J shed 8 bases, with 10 bases lying between them. The CDR3 is 13 residues long. Germline V gene data show CDR1 as LNHNV and CDR2 as YYDKDF (reference sequence).

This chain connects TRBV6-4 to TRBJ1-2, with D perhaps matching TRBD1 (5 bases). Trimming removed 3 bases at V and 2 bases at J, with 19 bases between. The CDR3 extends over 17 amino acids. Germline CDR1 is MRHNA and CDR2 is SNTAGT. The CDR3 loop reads CASSERFHRSSNYGYTF. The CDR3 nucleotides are TGTGCCAGCAGTGAGAGGTTCCACAGGTCCTCGAACTATGGCTACACCTTC.

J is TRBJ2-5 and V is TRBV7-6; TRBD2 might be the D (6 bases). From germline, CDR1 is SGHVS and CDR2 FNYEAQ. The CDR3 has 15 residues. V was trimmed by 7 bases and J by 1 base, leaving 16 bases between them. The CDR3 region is CASTSMGGVQETQYF. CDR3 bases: TGTGCCAGCACCTCAATGGGGGGTGTCCAAGAGACCCAGTACTTC.

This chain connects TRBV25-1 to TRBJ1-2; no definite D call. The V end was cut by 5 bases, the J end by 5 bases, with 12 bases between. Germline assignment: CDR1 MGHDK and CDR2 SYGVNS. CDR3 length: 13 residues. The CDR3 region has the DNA TGTGCCAGCAGTAAACTCTCCGGGTATGGCTACACCTTC. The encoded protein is CASSKLSGYGYTF.

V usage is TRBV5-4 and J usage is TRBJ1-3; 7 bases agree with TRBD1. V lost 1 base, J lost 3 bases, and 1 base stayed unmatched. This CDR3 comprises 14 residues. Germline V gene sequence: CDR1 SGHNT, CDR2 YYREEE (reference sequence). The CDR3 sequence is CASSLTGDGNTIYF. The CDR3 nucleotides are TGTGCCAGCAGCTTGACAGGGGATGGAAACACCATATATTTT.

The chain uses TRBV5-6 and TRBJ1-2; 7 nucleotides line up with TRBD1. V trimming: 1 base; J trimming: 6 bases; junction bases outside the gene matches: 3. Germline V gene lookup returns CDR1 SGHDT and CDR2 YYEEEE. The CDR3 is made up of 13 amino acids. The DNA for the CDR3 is TGTGCCAGCAGCTTGCGGCAGGGGGATGGCTACACCTTC. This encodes CASSLRQGDGYTF.

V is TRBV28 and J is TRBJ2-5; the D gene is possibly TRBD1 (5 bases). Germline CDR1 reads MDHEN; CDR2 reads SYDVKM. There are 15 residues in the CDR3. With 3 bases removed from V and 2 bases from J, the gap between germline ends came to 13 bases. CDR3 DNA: TGTGCCAGCAGTTTTTCGACAGCTACACAAGAGACCCAGTACTTC. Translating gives CASSFSTATQETQYF.

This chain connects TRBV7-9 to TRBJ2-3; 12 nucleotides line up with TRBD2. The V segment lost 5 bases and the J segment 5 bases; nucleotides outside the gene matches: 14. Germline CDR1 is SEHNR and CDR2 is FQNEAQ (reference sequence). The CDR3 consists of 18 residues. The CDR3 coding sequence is TGTGCCAGCAGCCCCGCCCTACTAGCGGGGGGTTCTGGAGATACGCAGTATTTT. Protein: CASSPALLAGGSGDTQYF.

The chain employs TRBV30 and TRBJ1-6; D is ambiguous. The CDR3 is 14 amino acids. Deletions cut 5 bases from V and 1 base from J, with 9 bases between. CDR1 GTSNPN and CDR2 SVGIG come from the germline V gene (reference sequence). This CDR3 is CAWSRESYNSPLHF. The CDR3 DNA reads TGTGCCTGGTCAAGAGAATCCTATAATTCACCCCTCCACTTT. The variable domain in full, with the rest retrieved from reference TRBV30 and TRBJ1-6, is SQTIHQWPATLVQPVGSPLSLECTVEGTSNPNLYWYRQAAGRGLQLLFYSVGIGQISSEVPQNLSASRPQDRQFILSSKKLLLSDSGFYLCAWSRESYNSPLHFGNGTRLTVT.

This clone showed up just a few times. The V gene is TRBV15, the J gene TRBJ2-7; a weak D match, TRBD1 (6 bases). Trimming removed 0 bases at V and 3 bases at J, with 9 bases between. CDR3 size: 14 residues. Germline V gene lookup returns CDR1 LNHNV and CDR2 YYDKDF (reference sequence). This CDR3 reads CATSRDTRGYEQYF. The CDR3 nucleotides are TGTGCCACCAGCAGAGATACCAGGGGCTACGAGCAGTACTTC. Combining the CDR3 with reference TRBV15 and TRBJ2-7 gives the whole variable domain DAMVIQNPRYQVTQFGKPVTLSCSQTLNHNVMYWYQQKSSQAPKLLFHYYDKDFNNEADTPDNFQSRRPNTSFCFLDIRSPGLGDTAMYLCATSRDTRGYEQYFGPGTRLTVT.

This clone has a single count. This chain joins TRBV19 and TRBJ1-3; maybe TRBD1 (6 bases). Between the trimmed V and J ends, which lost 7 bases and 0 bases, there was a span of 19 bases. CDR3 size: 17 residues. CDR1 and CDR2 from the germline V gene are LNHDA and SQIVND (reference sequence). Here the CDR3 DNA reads TGTGCCAGTAAAATAGGTACGGGACACGGCTCTGGAAACACCATATATTTT. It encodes CASKIGTGHGSGNTIYF.

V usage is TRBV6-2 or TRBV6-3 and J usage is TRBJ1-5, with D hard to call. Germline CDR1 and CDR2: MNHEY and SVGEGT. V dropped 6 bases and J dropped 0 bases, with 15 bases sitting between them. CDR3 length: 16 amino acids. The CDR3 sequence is CASSRPTGSSNQPQHF. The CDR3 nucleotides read TGTGCCAGCAGCCGCCCGACGGGGAGTAGCAATCAGCCCCAGCATTTT.

This CDR3 is CASSEDRGLLAFF. CDR3 nucleotides: TGTGCCAGCAGTGAAGACAGGGGGCTTTTAGCTTTCTTT. The gene calls are TRBV2 and TRBJ1-1, with TRBD1 matching 9 bases. Germline values: CDR1 SNHLY, CDR2 FYNNEI. This CDR3 region has 13 residues. Trimming at V came to 1 base and at J to 10 bases, leaving 4 bases not matched to a gene.

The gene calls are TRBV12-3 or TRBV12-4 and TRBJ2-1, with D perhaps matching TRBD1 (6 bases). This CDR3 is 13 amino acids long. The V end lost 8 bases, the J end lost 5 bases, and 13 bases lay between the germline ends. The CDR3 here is CASCSGTNNEQFF. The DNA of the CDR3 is TGTGCCAGCTGCTCGGGGACAAACAATGAGCAGTTCTTC.

The CDR3 nucleotides are TGCGCCAGCAGCTTGAAGGCAGGATCTACCTTCTCTGGAAACACCATATATTTT. Amino acids: CASSLKAGSTFSGNTIYF. The chain employs TRBV5-1 and TRBJ1-3; D uncertain. The V and J ends lost 1 base and 0 bases respectively, with 17 bases between them. The CDR3 consists of 18 residues. CDR1 and CDR2 (germline): SGHRS, YFSETQ.